The 19 T cell receptor beta chains listed next were all sequenced from one sample in a study of early T cells in non-severe SARS-CoV-2 infection. TCRdb re-called the 5' RACE reads with MiXCR, one entry per CDR3 protein. The table has tens of thousands of distinct CDR3 sequences, 4.5% to 7.5% seen once. Sequenced: whole blood. All receptors come from an adult who was a healthcare worker with PCR-confirmed SARS-CoV-2 infection or an uninfected control (not recorded which).

At least ten counts were recorded for this clonotype. The chain employs TRBV11-2 and TRBJ2-2; D may be TRBD1 (6 bases). The CDR3 extends over 16 amino acids. Germline V gene sequence: CDR1 SGHAT, CDR2 FQNNGV. V lost 5 bases and J lost 2, with 15 bases in between. CDR3 region: CASSPNAGVNTGELFF. The CDR3 nucleotides are TGTGCCAGCAGCCCCAACGCAGGGGTAAACACCGGGGAGCTGTTTTTT.

This clonotype was counted many times. This chain links TRBV5-5 with TRBJ2-3; D remains unclear. Germline V gene sequence: CDR1 SGHKS, CDR2 YYEKEE (reference sequence). CDR3 length: 15 residues. With 2 bases removed from V and 12 bases from J, the gap between germline ends came to 22 bases. CDR3 in DNA: TGTGCCAGCAGCTTTTCTCATCTACGGACCTTAAATCAGTATTTT. Translation gives CASSFSHLRTLNQYF.

This clonotype was counted ten times or more. The chain uses TRBV7-6 and TRBJ2-7; D might be TRBD1 (6 bases). The germline CDR1 and CDR2 sequences are SGHVS and FNYEAQ. With 3 bases removed from V and 5 bases from J, the gap between germline ends came to 17 bases. This CDR3 contains 15 residues. For the CDR3, the DNA is TGTGCCAGCAGCTTGGTAACAGGGAATGTCGACGAGCAGTACTTC. Protein product: CASSLVTGNVDEQYF.

This clonotype turned up a few times. This chain uses TRBV2 with TRBJ1-4, with TRBD1 identical over 9 bases. This CDR3 has 14 residues. The V gene's germline CDR1 is SNHLY and CDR2 FYNNEI. The ends lost 6 bases at V and 11 bases at J; junction bases unmatched: 10. The CDR3 reads CASRAQSGTGKLFF. As DNA, the CDR3 is TGTGCCAGCAGGGCTCAATCCGGGACAGGGAAACTGTTTTTT.

The sample holds many counts of this clonotype. CDR3 in amino acids: CASSLDVRTDTQYF. The CDR3 DNA reads TGTGCCAGCAGCTTAGATGTCCGCACAGATACGCAGTATTTT. The rearrangement links TRBV7-2 to TRBJ2-3, with no clear D. The V gene's germline CDR1 is SGHTA and CDR2 FQGNSA. V lost 1 base and J lost 1, with 6 bases in between. There are 14 residues in the CDR3.

At least ten counts were recorded for this clonotype. The chain joins TRBV6-2 or TRBV6-3 to TRBJ2-1, with 9 bases matching TRBD2. Germline CDR1 is MNHEY and CDR2 is SVGEGT. Trimming cost V 5 bases and J 5 bases; bases outside gene matches: 16. The CDR3 spans 18 residues. CDR3 protein: CASSPEAYSGRNDNEQFF. The DNA of the CDR3 is TGTGCCAGCAGTCCGGAGGCTTATAGCGGGAGAAACGACAATGAGCAGTTCTTC.

This clonotype was picked up many times. CDR3 region: CASSYSTATDTQYF. CDR3 nucleotide sequence: TGTGCCAGCAGTTACTCGACAGCAACAGATACGCAGTATTTT. The chain has TRBV6-5 and TRBJ2-3; D may be TRBD1 (5 bases). V shed 0 bases and J shed 3 bases, with 7 bases lying between them. Germline assignment: CDR1 MNHEY and CDR2 SVGAGI. This CDR3 region has 14 residues.

This clonotype was detected ten times or more. The chain uses TRBV18 and TRBJ1-1; D ambiguous. Trimming pared 3 bases from V and 6 bases from J, leaving 8 bases between. Germline lookup yields CDR1 KGHSH and CDR2 LQKENI. This CDR3 is built from 12 residues. For the CDR3, the DNA is TGTGCCAGCTCACCCGCGGGTCCTGAAGCTTTCTTT. This codes for CASSPAGPEAFF.

This clonotype was counted many times. This chain connects TRBV6-2 or TRBV6-3 to TRBJ1-6, with 7 bases fitting TRBD1. V lost 6 bases to trimming and J lost 5 bases; unmatched junction nucleotides: 7. CDR1 and CDR2 from the germline V gene are MNHEY and SVGEGT. The CDR3 length is 15 residues. CDR3 nucleotide sequence: TGTGCCAGCAGCGCGGCGGGGACAGATAATTCACCCCTCCACTTT. It is translated as CASSAAGTDNSPLHF.

V is TRBV18 and J is TRBJ1-5, with D possibly being TRBD1 (5 bases). Germline V gives CDR1 KGHSH, CDR2 LQKENI. Trimming removed 3 bases at V and 0 bases at J, with 6 bases between. The CDR3 runs 14 residues. CDR3 DNA sequence: TGTGCCAGCTCACCGACAGATAGCAATCAGCCCCAGCATTTT. It specifies CASSPTDSNQPQHF.

Remarks on this clonotype: Germline and junction disagree at one end, which may indicate a read error. The chain is built from TRBV5-1 and TRBJ2-2; D might be TRBD2 (5 bases). Germline CDR1 is SGHRS and CDR2 is YFSETQ. This CDR3 comprises 14 residues. In DNA form, the CDR3 reads TGCGCCAGCGGCTTAGGACTTAACACCGGGGAGCTGTTTTTT. Amino acids: CASGLGLNTGELFF.

This clonotype was counted ten times or more. This sequence joins TRBV7-3 and TRBJ2-5; D call uncertain. The CDR3 runs to 13 residues. Per the germline V gene, CDR1 is SGHTA and CDR2 is FQGTGA. V shed 3 bases and J shed 1 base, with 6 bases lying between them. In nucleotides, the CDR3 is TGTGCCAGCAGCTTTGGAACCCAAGAGACCCAGTACTTC. Translated, it gives CASSFGTQETQYF.

At least ten counts were recorded for this clonotype. This chain joins TRBV20-1 and TRBJ2-5, with D maybe TRBD2 (6 bases). V lost 3 bases, J lost 5 bases, and 16 bases lay in between. The CDR3 has 14 residues. Germline CDR1 DFQATT, CDR2 SNEGSKA (reference sequence). Written as DNA, the CDR3 is TGCAGTGCTAGCTTAGGAACCGGAGGGGAGACCCAGTACTTC. Residues: CSASLGTGGETQYF.

This clonotype was observed at least ten times. This chain uses TRBV12-3 or TRBV12-4 with TRBJ2-6; TRBD1 matches at 8 bases. J was trimmed by 0 bases and V by 3 bases; bases with no gene match: 13. This CDR3 spans 20 amino acids. CDR3 residues: CASSFRDRFGDRSGANVLTF. The CDR3 nucleotides are TGTGCCAGCAGTTTCCGGGACAGGTTTGGGGACCGCTCTGGGGCCAACGTCCTGACTTTC.

The V call is TRBV7-8, the J call TRBJ2-1; 7 bases are a match to TRBD2. The CDR3 totals 14 residues. Germline lookup yields CDR1 SGHVS and CDR2 FQNEAQ. With 2 bases clipped from V and 7 bases from J, the junction kept 5 bases outside the gene matches. The CDR3 reads CASSLLAVHNEQFF. In nucleotides, the CDR3 is TGTGCCAGCAGCTTACTAGCGGTACATAATGAGCAGTTCTTC.

At least ten counts were recorded for this clonotype. The chain has TRBV29-1 and TRBJ1-2; no firm D call. Trimming took off 8 bases at V and 8 bases at J, with 15 bases between the two ends. The germline gives CDR1 SQVTM, CDR2 ANQGSEA. This CDR3 has 11 residues. CDR3 bases: TGCAGCTCAGTACCTTCGGAGGGCTACACCTTC. It specifies CSSVPSEGYTF.

This clonotype was seen a handful of times. The rearrangement links TRBV3-1 to TRBJ2-7, with TRBD2 as a possible D gene (5 bases). Germline V CDR1 and CDR2: LGHDT, YNNKEL (reference sequence). The CDR3 extends over 15 amino acids. The germline V and J ends were trimmed by 4 bases and 4 bases, with 17 bases remaining between them. CDR3 protein: CASSRGLASVYEQYF. The CDR3 region has the DNA TGTGCCAGCAGCCGTGGACTGGCCAGCGTTTACGAGCAGTACTTC.

In this sample, this clonotype turned up many times. The rearrangement links TRBV6-6 to TRBJ2-7; perhaps TRBD2 as D (6 bases). Per germline, CDR1 MNHNY and CDR2 SVGAGI (reference sequence). The CDR3 is 17 residues long. V was pared by 4 bases and J by 0 bases, with 19 bases between. DNA for the CDR3: TGTGCCAGCAGTTCTTTTACCCTTAGCGGTTTCTCCTACGAGCAGTACTTC. It is translated as CASSSFTLSGFSYEQYF.

This chain uses TRBV4-1 with TRBJ2-7; 7 bases align to TRBD1. Germline CDR1 reads MGHRA; CDR2 reads YSYEKL. V trimming: 5 bases; J trimming: 5 bases; junction bases outside the gene matches: 3. This CDR3 has 12 residues. For the CDR3, the DNA is TGCGCCAGCAGCGACCAGGGGGACGAGCAGTACTTC. Translating gives CASSDQGDEQYF.